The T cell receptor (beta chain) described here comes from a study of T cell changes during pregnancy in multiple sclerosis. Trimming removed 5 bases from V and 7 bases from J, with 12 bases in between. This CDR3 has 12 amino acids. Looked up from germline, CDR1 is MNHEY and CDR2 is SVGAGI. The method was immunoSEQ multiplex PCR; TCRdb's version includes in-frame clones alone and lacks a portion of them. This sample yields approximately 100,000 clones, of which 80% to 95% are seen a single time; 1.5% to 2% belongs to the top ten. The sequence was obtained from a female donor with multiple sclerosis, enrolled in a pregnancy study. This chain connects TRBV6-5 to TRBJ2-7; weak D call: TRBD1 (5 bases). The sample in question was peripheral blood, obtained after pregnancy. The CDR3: CASSLTGKEQYF. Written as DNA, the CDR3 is TGTGCCAGCAGTCTTACAGGAAAAGAGCAGTACTTC.